This TCR beta chain was recorded in a study of control samples from healthy donors and cancer patients. This CDR3 comprises 14 residues. Losses at the gene ends were 2 bases for V and 4 bases for J; bases not matched to a gene: 5. The germline V gene has CDR1 SGHDT and CDR2 YYEEEE. Assay used: immunoSEQ multiplex PCR; TCRdb lists only in-frame clones, some missing. The top ten clones hold roughly 13% of a sample with approximately 58,000 clones, roughly nine tenths of them seen once. The sequence was obtained from a man in his 60s with head and neck cancer. Sequencing input: PBMCs. This chain links TRBV5-6 with TRBJ1-1; 7 bases are a match to TRBD1. CDR3 sequence: CASSFGAGGTEAFF. In DNA form, the CDR3 reads TGTGCCAGCAGCTTCGGAGCAGGGGGCACTGAAGCTTTCTTT.